This TCR beta chain was retrieved from a study of CD8+CD57+ T cells in acquired aplastic anemia. Study details: An average of roughly 10 million reads for CD4+ cells was obtained from healthy donors. General observations from the study: The same twenty-nine CD8+ CDR3 sequences occurred in patients and in controls. Patients did not significantly differ from controls in CD8+ Simpson's diversity.

CDR3 length: 11 residues. Per the germline V gene, CDR1 is SSHAT and CDR2 is FNYEAQ (reference sequence). Note on this clonotype: No antigen is known for it. Mismatch with germline at one junction end may stem from a read error.

Profiling that covered TCR beta VDJ and CDR3 relied on genomic DNA as its template. TCRdb reprocessed the reads via MiXCR and lists one record per CDR3 protein. Among roughly 190,000 distinct CDR3 sequences, roughly half were seen once, and the ten largest hold about 17%. Sequenced sample: sorted CD4+, CD8+, or CD8+CD57+ T cells (not recorded which) from PBMCs. The source is a human donor in good health, serving as a control. This chain connects TRBV7-7 to TRBJ2-5; tentative D call: TRBD1 (5 bases). CDR3: CASSPQGTQYF. Here the CDR3 DNA reads TGTGCTAGCAGCCCCCAGGGGACCCAGTACTTC.